This TCR beta chain is drawn from a study of beta chain features in type 1 diabetes. This clone was counted only a few times. The V gene's germline CDR1 is SGHTA and CDR2 FQGNSA. CDR3 length: 15 amino acids. V lost 3 bases and J lost 7, with 18 bases in between. Expressed TCRB transcripts were sequenced, since all the RNA that had been isolated was reverse transcribed. Data came from immunoSEQ multiplex PCR; TCRdb stores just in-frame clones and leaves some out. The repertoire holds 810,000 or so clones, with 15% to 20% as singletons. Sequenced sample: naive CD4+ T cells from blood. This receptor was taken from a woman aged 18-29 years in good health. This chain uses TRBV7-2 with TRBJ2-5; the D gene is possibly TRBD1 (6 bases). In DNA form, the CDR3 reads TGTGCCAGCAGCTTTTCCCCGACAGGTCTGGGGACCCAGTACTTC. Translating it yields CASSFSPTGLGTQYF.